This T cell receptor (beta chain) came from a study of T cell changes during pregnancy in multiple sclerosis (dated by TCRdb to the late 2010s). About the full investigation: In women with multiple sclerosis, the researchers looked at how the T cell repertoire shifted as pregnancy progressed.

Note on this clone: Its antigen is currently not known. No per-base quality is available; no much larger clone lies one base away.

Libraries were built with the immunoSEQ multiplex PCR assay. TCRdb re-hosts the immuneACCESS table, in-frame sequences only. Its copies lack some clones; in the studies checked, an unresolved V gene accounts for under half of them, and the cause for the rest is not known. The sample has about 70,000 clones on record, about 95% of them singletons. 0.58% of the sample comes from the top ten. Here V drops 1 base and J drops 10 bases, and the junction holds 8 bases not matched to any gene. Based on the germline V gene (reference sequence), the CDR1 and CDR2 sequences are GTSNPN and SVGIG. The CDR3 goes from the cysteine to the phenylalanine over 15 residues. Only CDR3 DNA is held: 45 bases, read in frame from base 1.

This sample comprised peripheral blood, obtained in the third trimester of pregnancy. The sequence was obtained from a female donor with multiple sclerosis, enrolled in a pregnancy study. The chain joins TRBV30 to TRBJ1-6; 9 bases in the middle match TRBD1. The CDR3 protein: CAWSETDRGSSPLHF. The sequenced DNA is TGTGCCTGGAGTGAAACGGACAGGGGAAGCTCACCCCTCCACTTT. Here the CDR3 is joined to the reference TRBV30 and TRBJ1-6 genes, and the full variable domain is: SQTIHQWPATLVQPVGSPLSLECTVEGTSNPNLYWYRQAAGRGLQLLFYSVGIGQISSEVPQNLSASRPQDRQFILSSKKLLLSDSGFYLCAWSETDRGSSPLHFGNGTRLTVT.